The 16 T cell receptor beta chains reported below all come from one sample, sequenced in a study of T cell responses to AZD1222 COVID-19 vaccine. Sequencing used immunoSEQ multiplex PCR; TCRdb keeps in-frame clones, though not all of them. The sample has 95,000 to 100,000 clones, roughly 90% seen once. The sample here was peripheral blood, taken on day 0 of AZD1222 vaccination. The source of these receptors is an adult in good health.

Remarks on this clone: The sample has other DNA sequences that encode this CDR3 too. This chain connects TRBV5-1 to TRBJ1-5; a possible D gene is TRBD1 (5 bases). Germline CDR1 is SGHRS and CDR2 is YFSETQ. V was cut by 0 bases and J by 6 bases, with 10 bases left in between. The CDR3 consists of 14 residues. CDR3 loop: CASSLGQGGQPQHF. For the CDR3, the DNA is TGCGCCAGCAGCTTGGGGCAGGGCGGTCAGCCCCAGCATTTT.

V is TRBV11-2 and J is TRBJ2-7, with D perhaps TRBD2 (5 bases). The CDR3 contains 12 residues. In germline, CDR1 is SGHAT, CDR2 FQNNGV. Deletions cut 5 bases from V and 7 bases from J, with 12 bases between. DNA of the CDR3: TGTGCCAGCAGCCCCCGACCGGGGGAGCAGTACTTC. Translated, it gives CASSPRPGEQYF.

The chain employs TRBV30 and TRBJ1-5; D may be TRBD1 (5 bases). The V end was cut by 1 base, the J end by 3 bases, with 7 bases between. This CDR3 has 13 amino acids. In germline, CDR1 is GTSNPN, CDR2 SVGIG (reference sequence). The CDR3 loop is CAWSGGLNQPQHF. DNA for the CDR3: TGTGCCTGGAGTGGGGGCCTCAATCAGCCCCAGCATTTT. Looking up the rest from reference TRBV30 and TRBJ1-5 gives the full variable domain: SQTIHQWPATLVQPVGSPLSLECTVEGTSNPNLYWYRQAAGRGLQLLFYSVGIGQISSEVPQNLSASRPQDRQFILSSKKLLLSDSGFYLCAWSGGLNQPQHFGDGTRLSIL.

The rearrangement joins TRBV11-2 to TRBJ2-7; no reliable D call. V was shortened by 3 bases and J by 1 base, with 10 bases between the two germline ends. This CDR3 is built from 14 residues. Germline values: CDR1 SGHAT, CDR2 FQNNGV. CDR3: CASSFYSTSYEQYF. Here the CDR3 DNA reads TGTGCCAGCAGCTTCTACTCAACTTCCTACGAGCAGTACTTC.

This clone was recorded only once. The chain joins TRBV30 to TRBJ1-1; D perhaps matches TRBD1 (5 bases). This CDR3 region has 17 residues. Germline-derived CDR1 and CDR2 are GTSNPN and SVGIG (reference sequence). The V gene lost 0 bases and the J gene lost 1 base, with 18 bases spanning the gap. The CDR3 loop reads CAWSVNFGGMGNTEAFF. DNA for the CDR3: TGTGCCTGGAGTGTAAATTTCGGGGGAATGGGGAACACTGAAGCTTTCTTT. The whole variable domain, remainder taken from reference TRBV30 and TRBJ1-1, is SQTIHQWPATLVQPVGSPLSLECTVEGTSNPNLYWYRQAAGRGLQLLFYSVGIGQISSEVPQNLSASRPQDRQFILSSKKLLLSDSGFYLCAWSVNFGGMGNTEAFFGQGTRLTVV.

The V gene is TRBV6-6, the J gene TRBJ2-7; possibly TRBD1 for D (5 bases). The V gene's germline CDR1 is MNHNY and CDR2 SVGAGI (reference sequence). V lost 5 bases to trimming and J lost 0 bases, with 11 bases between them. There are 14 residues in the CDR3. The CDR3 nucleotides are TGTGCCAGCAGTGATACAGGTAGCTCCTACGAGCAGTACTTC. Translated, it gives CASSDTGSSYEQYF.

The chain carries TRBV6-6 and TRBJ2-7; D possibly corresponds to TRBD2 (5 bases). The length of the CDR3 is 13 residues. Trimming took 6 bases from V and 0 from J, leaving 9 bases between them. Germline CDR1 reads MNHNY; CDR2 reads SVGAGI (reference sequence). In DNA form, the CDR3 reads TGTGCCAGCAGGTCGGACTTCTCCTACGAGCAGTACTTC. It encodes CASRSDFSYEQYF.

This clone was detected once. The rearrangement links TRBV24-1 to TRBJ2-7, with 12 bases matching TRBD2. This CDR3 has 15 amino acids. Germline V gene lookup returns CDR1 KGHDR and CDR2 SFDVKD. V lost 5 bases and J lost 3; bases outside the gene matches: 4. In nucleotides, the CDR3 is TGTGCCACCAGTGGCGGACTAGCGGGAATCTACGAGCAGTACTTC. Translating it yields CATSGGLAGIYEQYF.

This clone was detected only a few times. CDR3 residues: CASSYGDRGPYGYTF. CDR3 coding DNA: TGTGCCAGCAGTTACGGGGACAGGGGGCCCTATGGCTACACCTTC. The chain combines TRBV6-6 with TRBJ1-2, with TRBD1 identical over 12 bases. The CDR3 sequence is 15 residues long. V shed 2 bases and J 4 bases; nucleotides not matched to a gene: 2. From germline, CDR1 is MNHNY and CDR2 SVGAGI (reference sequence).

The CDR3 bases are TGCGCCAGCAGCGCCACCGGAGGGGGCCACACCGGGGAGCTGTTTTTT. It encodes CASSATGGGHTGELFF. The genes are TRBV5-1 and TRBJ2-2; D perhaps matches TRBD1 (7 bases). V was clipped by 4 bases and J by 3 bases, with 16 bases between them. The CDR3 spans 16 residues. Germline CDR1 is SGHRS and CDR2 is YFSETQ.

V and J are TRBV7-6 and TRBJ2-1; 10 bases are shared with TRBD2. Looked up from germline, CDR1 is SGHVS and CDR2 is FNYEAQ. Losses at the gene ends were 5 bases for V and 9 bases for J; bases not matched to a gene: 7. The CDR3 is 14 residues long. CDR3 region: CASSPGLADIEQFF. CDR3 nucleotide sequence: TGTGCCAGCAGCCCTGGACTAGCGGACATTGAGCAGTTCTTC.

In this sample, this clone turned up a few times. The genes are TRBV12-5 and TRBJ2-5; 7 positions match TRBD2. The CDR3 has 13 amino acids. From germline, CDR1 is LGHNT and CDR2 FRNRAP. V dropped 5 bases and J dropped 5; count of bases not matched to a gene: 5. CDR3: CASGASGEETQYF. In nucleotides, the CDR3 is TGTGCTAGTGGTGCTAGCGGAGAGGAGACCCAGTACTTC. The variable domain in full, completed from reference TRBV12-5 and TRBJ2-5, reads DARVTQTPRHKVTEMGQEVTMRCQPILGHNTVFWYRQTMMQGLELLAYFRNRAPLDDSGMPKDRFSAEMPDATLATLKIQPSEPRDSAVYFCASGASGEETQYFGPGTRLLVL.

This chain uses TRBV6-1 with TRBJ2-3, with TRBD2 identical over 8 bases. The CDR3 consists of 13 residues. Unmatched junction bases numbered 4, after V lost 5 bases and J lost 6 bases. Germline CDR1 and CDR2: MNHNS and SASEGT. CDR3 residues: CASSLGTSDTQYF. DNA of the CDR3: TGTGCCAGCAGTTTGGGGACTAGTGATACGCAGTATTTT.

The chain combines TRBV5-5 with TRBJ2-3; D tentatively fits TRBD1 or TRBD2 (5 bases each). This CDR3 has 14 amino acids. The germline V gene has CDR1 SGHKS and CDR2 YYEKEE (reference sequence). Trimming took off 6 bases at V and 3 bases at J, with 14 bases between the two ends. This CDR3 is CASTLEAGTDTQYF. For the CDR3, the DNA is TGTGCCAGCACCCTGGAGGCAGGGACAGATACGCAGTATTTT. Using reference TRBV5-5 and TRBJ2-3 for the parts outside the CDR3, the full variable domain is DAGVTQSPTHLIKTRGQQVTLRCSPISGHKSVSWYQQVLGQGPQFIFQYYEKEERGRGNFPDRFSARQFPNYSSELNVNALLLGDSALYLCASTLEAGTDTQYFGPGTRLTVL.

This chain links TRBV7-7 with TRBJ2-7, with TRBD2 identical over 14 bases. V shed 3 bases, J shed 4 bases, and the junction held 8 bases outside the gene matches. This CDR3 has 17 residues. CDR1 is SSHAT, CDR2 FNYEAQ, per germline (reference sequence). The CDR3 spells CASSFRWTSGRTYEQYF. In DNA, the CDR3 is TGTGCCAGCAGCTTTAGATGGACTAGCGGGAGGACTTACGAGCAGTACTTC.

The rearrangement links TRBV7-9 to TRBJ1-4; weak D call: TRBD1 (5 bases). Per the germline V gene, CDR1 is SEHNR and CDR2 is FQNEAQ (reference sequence). The CDR3 consists of 15 residues. The V and J ends lost 5 bases and 8 bases respectively, with 18 bases between them. The CDR3 loop reads CASSTRTGGGEKLFF. CDR3 sequence (DNA): TGTGCCAGCAGCACCAGGACGGGGGGAGGAGAAAAACTGTTTTTT.